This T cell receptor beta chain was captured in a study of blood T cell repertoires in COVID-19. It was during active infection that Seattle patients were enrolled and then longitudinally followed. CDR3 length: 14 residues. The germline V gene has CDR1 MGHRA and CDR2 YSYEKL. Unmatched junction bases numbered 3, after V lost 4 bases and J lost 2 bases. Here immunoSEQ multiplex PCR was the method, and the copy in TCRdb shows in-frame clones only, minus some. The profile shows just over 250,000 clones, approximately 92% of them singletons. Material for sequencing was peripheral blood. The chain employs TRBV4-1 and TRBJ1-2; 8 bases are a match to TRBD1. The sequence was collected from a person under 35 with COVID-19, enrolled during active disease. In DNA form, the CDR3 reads TGCGCCAGCAGCCTAAGGACAGGGAACTATGGCTACACCTTC. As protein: CASSLRTGNYGYTF.